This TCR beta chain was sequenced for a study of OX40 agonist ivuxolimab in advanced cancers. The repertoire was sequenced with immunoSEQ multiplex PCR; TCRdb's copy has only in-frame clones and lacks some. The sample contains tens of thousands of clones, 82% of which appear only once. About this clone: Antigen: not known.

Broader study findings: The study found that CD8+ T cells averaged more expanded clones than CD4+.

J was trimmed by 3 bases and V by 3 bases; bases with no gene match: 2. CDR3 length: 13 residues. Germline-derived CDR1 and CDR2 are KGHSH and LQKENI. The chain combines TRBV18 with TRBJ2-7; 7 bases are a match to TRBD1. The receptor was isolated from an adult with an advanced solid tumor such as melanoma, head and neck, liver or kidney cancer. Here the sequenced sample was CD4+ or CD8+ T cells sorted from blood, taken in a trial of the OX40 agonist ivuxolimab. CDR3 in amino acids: CASSPGTDYEQYF. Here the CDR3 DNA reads TGTGCCAGCTCACCCGGGACAGACTACGAGCAGTACTTC.